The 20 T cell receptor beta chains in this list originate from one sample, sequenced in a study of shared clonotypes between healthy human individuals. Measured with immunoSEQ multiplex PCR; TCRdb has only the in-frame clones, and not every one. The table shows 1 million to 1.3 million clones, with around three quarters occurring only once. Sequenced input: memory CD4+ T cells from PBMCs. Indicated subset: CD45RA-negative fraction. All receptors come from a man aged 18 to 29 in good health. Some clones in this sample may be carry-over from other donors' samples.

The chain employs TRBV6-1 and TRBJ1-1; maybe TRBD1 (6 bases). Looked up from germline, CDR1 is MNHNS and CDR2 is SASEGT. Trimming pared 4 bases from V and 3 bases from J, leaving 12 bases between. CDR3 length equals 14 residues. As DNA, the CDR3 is TGTGCCAGCAGTGGGGGACACGGGGACACTGAAGCTTTCTTT. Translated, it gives CASSGGHGDTEAFF.

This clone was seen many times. DNA of the CDR3: TGTGCCAGTAGCCCATACGGGAGAGAGTATGGCTACACCTTC. The encoded protein is CASSPYGREYGYTF. The chain combines TRBV19 with TRBJ1-2; no firm D call. The V end lost 6 bases, the J end lost 5 bases, and 16 bases lay between the germline ends. The CDR3 has 14 amino acids. Germline V gene lookup returns CDR1 LNHDA and CDR2 SQIVND (reference sequence).

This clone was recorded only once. CDR3 in amino acids: CASSWTVAGKLFF. In DNA form, the CDR3 reads TGTGCCAGCAGTTGGACCGTCGCTGGAAAACTGTTTTTT. The rearrangement joins TRBV28 to TRBJ1-4; no clear D. Trimming took 4 bases from V and 10 from J, leaving 13 bases between them. The CDR3 is made up of 13 amino acids. CDR1 MDHEN and CDR2 SYDVKM come from the germline V gene. Variable domain in full (rest from reference TRBV28 and TRBJ1-4): DVKVTQSSRYLVKRTGEKVFLECVQDMDHENMFWYRQDPGLGLRLIYFSYDVKMKEKGDIPEGYSVSREKKERFSLILESASTNQTSMYLCASSWTVAGKLFFGSGTQLSVL.

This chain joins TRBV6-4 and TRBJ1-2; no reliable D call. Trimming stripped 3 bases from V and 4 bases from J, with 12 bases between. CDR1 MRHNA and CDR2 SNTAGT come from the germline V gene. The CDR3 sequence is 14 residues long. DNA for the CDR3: TGTGCCAGCAGTGAAGAGGCAGGCGGCTATGGCTACACCTTC. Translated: CASSEEAGGYGYTF.

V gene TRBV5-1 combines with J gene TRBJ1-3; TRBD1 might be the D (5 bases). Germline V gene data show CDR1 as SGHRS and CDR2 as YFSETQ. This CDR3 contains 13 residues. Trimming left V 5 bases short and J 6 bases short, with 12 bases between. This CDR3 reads CASRDLQENTIYF. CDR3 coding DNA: TGCGCCAGCAGGGACCTACAGGAAAACACCATATATTTT.

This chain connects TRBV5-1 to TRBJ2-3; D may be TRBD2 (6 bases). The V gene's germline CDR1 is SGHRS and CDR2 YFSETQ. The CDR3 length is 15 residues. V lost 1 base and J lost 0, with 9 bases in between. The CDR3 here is CASSLIAVSTDTQYF. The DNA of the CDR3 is TGCGCCAGCAGCTTGATAGCGGTTAGCACAGATACGCAGTATTTT.

Written as DNA, the CDR3 is TGTGCCAGCTCACCCGGACAGGGGCTCACAGATACGCAGTATTTT. Translating gives CASSPGQGLTDTQYF. The V and J genes are TRBV18 and TRBJ2-3, with 9 nucleotides matching TRBD1. Losses at the gene ends were 3 bases for V and 2 bases for J; bases not matched to a gene: 3. The CDR3 extends over 15 amino acids. From germline, CDR1 is KGHSH and CDR2 LQKENI. Looking up the rest from reference TRBV18 and TRBJ2-3 gives the full variable domain: NAGVMQNPRHLVRRRGQEARLRCSPMKGHSHVYWYRQLPEEGLKFMVYLQKENIIDESGMPKERFSAEFPKEGPSILRIQQVVRGDSAAYFCASSPGQGLTDTQYFGPGTRLTVL.

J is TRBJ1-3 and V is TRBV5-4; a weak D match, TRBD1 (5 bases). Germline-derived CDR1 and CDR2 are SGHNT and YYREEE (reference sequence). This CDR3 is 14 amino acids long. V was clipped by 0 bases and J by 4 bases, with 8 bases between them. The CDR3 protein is CASSLDPGGNTIYF. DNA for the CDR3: TGTGCCAGCAGCTTGGATCCAGGGGGAAACACCATATATTTT.

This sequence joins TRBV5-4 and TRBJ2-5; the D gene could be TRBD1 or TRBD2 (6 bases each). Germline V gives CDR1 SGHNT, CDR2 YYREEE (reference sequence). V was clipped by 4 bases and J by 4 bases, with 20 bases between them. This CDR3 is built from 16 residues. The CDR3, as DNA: TGTGCCAGCAGCGAAAATAGAGGGGGGTCGACAGAGACCCAGTACTTC. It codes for CASSENRGGSTETQYF.

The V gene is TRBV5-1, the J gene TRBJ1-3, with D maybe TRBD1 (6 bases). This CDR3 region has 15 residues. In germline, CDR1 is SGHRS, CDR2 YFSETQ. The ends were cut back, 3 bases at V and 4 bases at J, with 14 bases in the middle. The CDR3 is CASSSTGATGNTIYF. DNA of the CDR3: TGCGCCAGCAGCTCCACGGGGGCTACGGGAAACACCATATATTTT.

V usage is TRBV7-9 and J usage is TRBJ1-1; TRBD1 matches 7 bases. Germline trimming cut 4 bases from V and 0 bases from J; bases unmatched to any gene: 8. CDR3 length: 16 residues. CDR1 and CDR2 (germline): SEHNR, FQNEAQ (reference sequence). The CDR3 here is CASSYTGAFMNTEAFF. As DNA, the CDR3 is TGTGCCAGCAGCTATACAGGGGCCTTCATGAACACTGAAGCTTTCTTT. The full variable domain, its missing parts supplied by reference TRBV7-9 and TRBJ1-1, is DTGVSQNPRHKITKRGQNVTFRCDPISEHNRLYWYRQTLGQGPEFLTYFQNEAQLEKSRLLSDRFSAERPKGSFSTLEIQRTEQGDSAMYLCASSYTGAFMNTEAFFGQGTRLTVV.

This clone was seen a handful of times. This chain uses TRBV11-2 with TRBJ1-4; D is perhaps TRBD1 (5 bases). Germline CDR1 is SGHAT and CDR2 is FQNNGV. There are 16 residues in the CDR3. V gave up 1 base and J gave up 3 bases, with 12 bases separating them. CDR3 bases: TGTGCCAGCAGCTTAGTTCCGGGACTAGCTAATGAAAAACTGTTTTTT. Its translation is CASSLVPGLANEKLFF.

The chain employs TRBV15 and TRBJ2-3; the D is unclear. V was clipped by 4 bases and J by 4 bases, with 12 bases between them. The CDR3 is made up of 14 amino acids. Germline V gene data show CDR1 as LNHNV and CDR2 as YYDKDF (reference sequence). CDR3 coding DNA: TGTGCCACCAGCAAAAACGGAAACTCAGATACGCAGTATTTT. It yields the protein CATSKNGNSDTQYF.

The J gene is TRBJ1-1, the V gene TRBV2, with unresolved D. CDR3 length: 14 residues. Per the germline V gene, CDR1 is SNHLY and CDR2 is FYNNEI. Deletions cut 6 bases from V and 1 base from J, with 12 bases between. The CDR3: CASSGSPTNTEAFF. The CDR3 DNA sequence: TGTGCCAGCAGCGGCTCCCCCACGAACACTGAAGCTTTCTTT.

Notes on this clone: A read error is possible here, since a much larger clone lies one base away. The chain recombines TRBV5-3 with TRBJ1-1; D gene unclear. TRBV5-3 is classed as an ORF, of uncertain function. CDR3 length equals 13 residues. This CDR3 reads CASSLARNTEAFF. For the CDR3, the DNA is TGTGCCAGCAGCTTGGCCAGGAACACTGAAGCTTTCTTT.

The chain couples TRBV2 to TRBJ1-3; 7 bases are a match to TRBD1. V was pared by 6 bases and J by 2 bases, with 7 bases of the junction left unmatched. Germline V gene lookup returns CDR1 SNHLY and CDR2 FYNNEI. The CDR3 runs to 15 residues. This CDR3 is CASSWDRKAGNTIYF. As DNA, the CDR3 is TGTGCCAGCAGCTGGGACAGAAAAGCTGGAAACACCATATATTTT.

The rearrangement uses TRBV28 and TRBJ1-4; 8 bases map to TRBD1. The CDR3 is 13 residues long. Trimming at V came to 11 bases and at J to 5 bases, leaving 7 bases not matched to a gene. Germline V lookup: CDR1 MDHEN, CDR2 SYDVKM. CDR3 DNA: TGTGCCGGATCGACAGGGGACAATGAAAAACTGTTTTTT. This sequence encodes CAGSTGDNEKLFF.

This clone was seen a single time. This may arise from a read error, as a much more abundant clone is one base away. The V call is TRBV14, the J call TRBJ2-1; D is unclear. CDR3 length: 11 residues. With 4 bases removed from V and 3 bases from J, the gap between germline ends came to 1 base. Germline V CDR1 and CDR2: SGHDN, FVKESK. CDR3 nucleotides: TGTGCCAGCAGCCTCTACAATGAGCAGTTCTTC. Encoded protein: CASSLYNEQFF.

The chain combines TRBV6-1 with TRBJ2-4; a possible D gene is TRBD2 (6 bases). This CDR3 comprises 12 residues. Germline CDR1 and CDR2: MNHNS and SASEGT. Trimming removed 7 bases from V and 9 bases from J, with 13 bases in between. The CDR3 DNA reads TGTGCCAGCATTGGAGGGCAGGCCATTCAGTACTTC. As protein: CASIGGQAIQYF.

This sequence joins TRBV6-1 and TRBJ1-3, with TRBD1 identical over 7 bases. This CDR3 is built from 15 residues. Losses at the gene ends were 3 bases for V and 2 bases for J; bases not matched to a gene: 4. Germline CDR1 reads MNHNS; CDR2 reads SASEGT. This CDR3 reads CASSDGTVPGNTIYF. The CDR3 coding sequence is TGTGCCAGCAGTGATGGGACAGTTCCTGGAAACACCATATATTTT.